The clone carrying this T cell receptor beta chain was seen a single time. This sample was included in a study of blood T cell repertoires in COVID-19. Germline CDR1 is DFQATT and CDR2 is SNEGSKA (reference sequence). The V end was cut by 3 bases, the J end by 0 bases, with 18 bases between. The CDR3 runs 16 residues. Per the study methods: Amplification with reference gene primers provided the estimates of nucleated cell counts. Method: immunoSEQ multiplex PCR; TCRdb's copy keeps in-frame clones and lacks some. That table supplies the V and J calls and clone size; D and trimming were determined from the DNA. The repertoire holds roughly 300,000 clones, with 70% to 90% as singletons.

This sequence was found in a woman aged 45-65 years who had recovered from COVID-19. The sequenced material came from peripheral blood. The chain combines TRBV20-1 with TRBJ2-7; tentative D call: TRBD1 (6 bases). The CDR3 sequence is CSASFFQGKFSYEQYF. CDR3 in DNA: TGCAGTGCTAGTTTTTTCCAGGGGAAGTTCTCCTACGAGCAGTACTTC.